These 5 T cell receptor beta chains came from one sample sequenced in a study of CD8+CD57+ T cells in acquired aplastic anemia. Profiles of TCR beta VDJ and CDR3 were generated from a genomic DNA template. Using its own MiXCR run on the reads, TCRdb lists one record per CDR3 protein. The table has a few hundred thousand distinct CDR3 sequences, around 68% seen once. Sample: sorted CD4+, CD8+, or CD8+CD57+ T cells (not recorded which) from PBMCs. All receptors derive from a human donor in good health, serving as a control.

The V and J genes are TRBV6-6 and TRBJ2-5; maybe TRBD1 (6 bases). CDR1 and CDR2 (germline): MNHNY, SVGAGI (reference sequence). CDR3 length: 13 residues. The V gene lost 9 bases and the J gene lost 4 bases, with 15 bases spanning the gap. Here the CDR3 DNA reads TGTGCCAGTAGTCCCCAACAGGGAGAGACCCAGTACTTC. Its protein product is CASSPQQGETQYF.

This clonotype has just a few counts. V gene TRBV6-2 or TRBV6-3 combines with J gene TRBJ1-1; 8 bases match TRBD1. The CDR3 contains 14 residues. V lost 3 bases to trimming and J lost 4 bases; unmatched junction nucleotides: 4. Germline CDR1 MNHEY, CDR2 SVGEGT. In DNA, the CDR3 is TGTGCCAGCAGTTATGACAGGGGCGGCACTGAAGCTTTCTTT. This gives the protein CASSYDRGGTEAFF.

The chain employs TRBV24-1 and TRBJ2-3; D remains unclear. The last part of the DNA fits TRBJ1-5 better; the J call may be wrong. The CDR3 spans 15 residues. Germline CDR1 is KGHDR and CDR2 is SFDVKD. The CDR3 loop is CATNDLTDTTQPQHF. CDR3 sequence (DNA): TGTGCCACCAATGACTTAACTGACACCACACAGCCCCAGCATTTT.

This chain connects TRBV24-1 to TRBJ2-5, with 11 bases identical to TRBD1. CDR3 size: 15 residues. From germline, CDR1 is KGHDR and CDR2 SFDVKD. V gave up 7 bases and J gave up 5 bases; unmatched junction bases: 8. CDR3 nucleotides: TGTGCCACCAGGGCCGGGACAGGGGGTGTTGAGACCCAGTACTTC. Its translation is CATRAGTGGVETQYF.

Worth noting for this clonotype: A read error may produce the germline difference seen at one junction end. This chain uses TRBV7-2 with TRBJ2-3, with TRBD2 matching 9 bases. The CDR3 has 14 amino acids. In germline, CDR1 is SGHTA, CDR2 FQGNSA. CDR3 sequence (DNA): TGTGCCAGCAGCTTTAGCGGGGGTACAAATACGCAGTACTTT. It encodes CASSFSGGTNTQYF.